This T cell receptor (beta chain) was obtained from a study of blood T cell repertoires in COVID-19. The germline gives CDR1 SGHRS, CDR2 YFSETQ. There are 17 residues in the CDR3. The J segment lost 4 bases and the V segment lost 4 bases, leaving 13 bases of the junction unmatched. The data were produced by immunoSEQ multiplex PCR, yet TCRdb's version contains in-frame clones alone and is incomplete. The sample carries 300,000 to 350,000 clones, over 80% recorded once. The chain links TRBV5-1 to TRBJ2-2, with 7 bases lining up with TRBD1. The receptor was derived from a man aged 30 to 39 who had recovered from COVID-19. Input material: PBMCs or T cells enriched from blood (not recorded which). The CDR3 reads CASSRNLQGSATGELFF. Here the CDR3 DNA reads TGCGCCAGCAGCCGTAACCTACAGGGGTCGGCCACCGGGGAGCTGTTTTTT.